This T cell receptor (beta chain) emerged from a study of cytomegalovirus exposure and HLA in healthy donors. Study-level points and caveats: According to a subsequent analysis, TCR clusters from the first cohort were inclined to appear together in the 120 validation repertoires.

About this clone: As yet, its antigen is unknown.

With V trimmed by 0 bases and J by 6 bases, 1 base remained unmatched. There are 15 residues in the CDR3. Clones were read by immunoSEQ multiplex PCR, and TCRdb kept only the in-frame ones, dropping some. Among about 220,000 clones, 70% to 90% were seen once, and the ten largest hold about 2.9%. This receptor was obtained from a woman aged 18-29 years in good health and CMV-seronegative. Input material: PBMCs. The chain uses TRBV5-3 and TRBJ2-1; 12 bases line up with TRBD2. TRBV5-3 is labeled an ORF, and its function is uncertain. The DNA of the CDR3 is TGTGCCAGAAGCTTGGGACTAGCGGGAGTCAATGAGCAGTTCTTC. Its protein is CARSLGLAGVNEQFF.